These T cell receptor beta chains were read from a single sample in a study of blood T cell repertoires in COVID-19. Only in-frame clones appear in the TCRdb table, and some are missing; sequencing was by immunoSEQ multiplex PCR. The top ten hold about 1.1% of the sample, which has about 190,000 clones, 80% to 90% seen once. Material: peripheral blood. Source of these receptors: a man aged 25-45 years with acute or convalescent COVID-19. Each CDR3 is given with its conserved first and last residue. A D gene is named only where the DNA matches it firmly. Clone size is not always given. Where it is, it says once, few, many or a class for expanded clones.

>TRBD1|TRBV7-9|once|15|TRBJ1-1
TGTGCCAGCAGCTACCCGGGACAGATGAACACTGAAGCTTTCTTT
CASSYPGQMNTEAFF
>NA|TRBV2|few|13|TRBJ2-2
TGTGCCAGCAGTGTGGAGGGTCCCGGGGAGCTGTTTTTT
CASSVEGPGELFF
>NA|TRBV19|NA|14|TRBJ1-5
TGTGCCAGTAGTATTTTGGGCTTTGATCAGCCCCAGCATTTT
CASSILGFDQPQHF
>TRBD2|TRBV11-2|NA|17|TRBJ2-1
TGTGCCAGCAGCTATGTCCCGGGACTAGCGGCCACCTTTGAGCAGTTCTTC
CASSYVPGLAATFEQFF
>NA|TRBV5-1|NA|15|TRBJ1-2
TGCGCCAGCAGCTTGGAGACAGAACTTGACTATGGCTACACCTTC
CASSLETELDYGYTF
>NA|TRBV7-2|once|15|TRBJ2-3
TGTGCCAGCAGCTTAGTCGGGAGTGCCGTAGATACGCAGTATTTT
CASSLVGSAVDTQYF
>NA|TRBV6-5|NA|13|TRBJ2-7
TGTGCCAGCAGTTCGCCAGGACCGCGGGGGCAGTACTTC
CASSSPGPRGQYF
>TRBD1|TRBV7-2|NA|14|TRBJ1-6
TGTGCCAGCAGCTTCCGGGACAGGAATTCACCCCTCCACTTT
CASSFRDRNSPLHF
>NA|TRBV6-5|NA|15|TRBJ1-6
TGTGCCAGCAGTTACTCGCCAGGGCTTGGTTCACCCCTCCACTTT
CASSYSPGLGSPLHF
>TRBD1|TRBV19|once|13|TRBJ2-2
TGTGCCAGTAGGGACAGGGGGCTGGGGGAGCTGTTTTTT
CASRDRGLGELFF
>TRBD2|TRBV3-1/TRBV3-2|NA|15|TRBJ2-7
TGTGCCAGCAGCCATACTAGCGGGAGGGCCTACGAGCAGTACTTC
CASSHTSGRAYEQYF
>NA|TRBV30|NA|14|TRBJ2-5
TGTGCCTGGAGTGAAAGGGGCCCCCCTCAGACCCAGTACTTC
CAWSERGPPQTQYF
>NA|TRBV28|once|13|TRBJ2-1
TGTGCCAGCAGTTCCGCAACTACAGGGGAGCAGTTCTTC
CASSSATTGEQFF
>NA|TRBV11-3|NA|13|TRBJ2-3
TGTGCCAGCAGCACCTCCAGGGCAGATACGCAGTATTTT
CASSTSRADTQYF
>TRBD1|TRBV19|NA|18|TRBJ1-5
TGTGCCAGTAGTCCCGGTAACAGGGTGCCAGGGGGTAATCAGCCCCAGCATTTT
CASSPGNRVPGGNQPQHF
>NA|TRBV5-1|NA|14|TRBJ1-3
TGCGCCAGCAGCTCCGACACCTCTGGAAACACCATATATTTT
CASSSDTSGNTIYF
>TRBD1|TRBV6-4|NA|14|TRBJ1-6
TGTGCCAGCAGGAGGGACAGCGGGAATTCACCCCTCCACTTT
CASRRDSGNSPLHF
>TRBD2|TRBV29-1|NA|14|TRBJ2-3
TGCAGCGTCGCGCTAGCGGGGGGGCAAGATACGCAGTATTTT
CSVALAGGQDTQYF
>TRBD2|TRBV5-1|few|14|TRBJ2-7
TGCGCCAGCAGCTCAAGGACTAGCCCCTACGAGCAGTACTTC
CASSSRTSPYEQYF
>NA|TRBV5-1|NA|13|TRBJ2-1
TGCGCCAGCAGCTTGCTCGACTACGATGAGCAGTTCTTC
CASSLLDYDEQFF
>TRBD1|TRBV27|NA|17|TRBJ1-2
TGTGCCAGCAGTTCCGGGACAGGGGGCACCGGATTCTATGGCTACACCTTC
CASSSGTGGTGFYGYTF
>TRBD1|TRBV18|NA|16|TRBJ1-4
TGTGCCAGCTCTCAGAGGTCGACAGGGGTGGATGAAAAACTGTTTTTT
CASSQRSTGVDEKLFF
>TRBD1|TRBV6-4|NA|14|TRBJ1-1
TGTGCCAGCAGACCCGGGACAGGGGGAACTGAAGCTTTCTTT
CASRPGTGGTEAFF
>TRBD2|TRBV28|NA|16|TRBJ2-5
TGTGCCAGCAGTCCCCTGGAGCGGGGGGGCCGGGAGACCCAGTACTTC
CASSPLERGGRETQYF
>TRBD2|TRBV4-2|NA|16|TRBJ2-1
TGTGCCAGCAGCCAAGATTGGGAGGGAGGGCCGGATGAGCAGTTCTTC
CASSQDWEGGPDEQFF
>NA|TRBV6-5|NA|14|TRBJ1-3
TGTGCCAGCAGTCTGGGAGGTTCTGGAAACACCATATATTTT
CASSLGGSGNTIYF
>NA|TRBV6-1|NA|15|TRBJ1-6
TGTGCCAGCAGTGAACTACAGATCTATAATTCACCCCTCCACTTT
CASSELQIYNSPLHF
>TRBD1|TRBV3-1/TRBV3-2|NA|17|TRBJ2-7
TGTGCCAGCAGCCAAGGTTACGTGGGACAGGCCTCCTACGAGCAGTACTTC
CASSQGYVGQASYEQYF
>TRBD1|TRBV7-9|NA|15|TRBJ2-1
TGTGCCAGCAGCTTGGGGACAGGGGGCCAGAGTGAGCAGTTCTTC
CASSLGTGGQSEQFF
>TRBD1|TRBV28|NA|16|TRBJ1-5
TGTGCCAGCAGTCCGGACAGGACAGGACAACATCAGCCCCAGCATTTT
CASSPDRTGQHQPQHF
>NA|TRBV7-3|NA|13|TRBJ2-2
TGTGCCAGCAGCTTGGACAGTACCGGGGAGCTGTTTTTT
CASSLDSTGELFF
>NA|TRBV19|NA|14|TRBJ1-3
TGTGCCAGTAGTTCAGGAGGCTCTGGAAACACCATATATTTT
CASSSGGSGNTIYF
>TRBD1|TRBV4-1|once|15|TRBJ1-2
TGCGCCAGCAGCCAAGATGCTGGACAGGGCTATGGCTACACCTTC
CASSQDAGQGYGYTF
>TRBD2|TRBV4-1|NA|16|TRBJ2-7
TGCGCCAGCAGCCGATCCGACAGCGGGAACTCCTACGAGCAGTACTTC
CASSRSDSGNSYEQYF
>NA|TRBV28|NA|15|TRBJ2-7
TGTGCCAGCAGTTTCGTTGGGACGGGGGCCTACGAGCAGTACTTC
CASSFVGTGAYEQYF
>NA|TRBV6-5|NA|15|TRBJ1-4
TGTGCCAGCAGTTATACCGGGATTCCGTATGAAAAACTGTTTTTT
CASSYTGIPYEKLFF
>TRBD1|TRBV7-8|NA|14|TRBJ2-7
TGTGCCAGCAGCTTAGAGACAGGGAAGGATCAGCAGTACTTC
CASSLETGKDQQYF